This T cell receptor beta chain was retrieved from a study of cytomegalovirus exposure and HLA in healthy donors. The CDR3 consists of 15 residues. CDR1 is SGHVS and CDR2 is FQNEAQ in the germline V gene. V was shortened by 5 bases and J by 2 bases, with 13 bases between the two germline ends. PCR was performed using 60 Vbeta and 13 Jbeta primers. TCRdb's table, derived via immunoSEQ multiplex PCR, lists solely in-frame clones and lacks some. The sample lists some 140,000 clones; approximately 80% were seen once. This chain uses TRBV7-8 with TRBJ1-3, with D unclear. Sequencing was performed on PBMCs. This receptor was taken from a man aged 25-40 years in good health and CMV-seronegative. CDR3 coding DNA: TGTGCCAGCAGCCCCAACGGAGTGGCTGGAAACACCATATATTTT. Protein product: CASSPNGVAGNTIYF.